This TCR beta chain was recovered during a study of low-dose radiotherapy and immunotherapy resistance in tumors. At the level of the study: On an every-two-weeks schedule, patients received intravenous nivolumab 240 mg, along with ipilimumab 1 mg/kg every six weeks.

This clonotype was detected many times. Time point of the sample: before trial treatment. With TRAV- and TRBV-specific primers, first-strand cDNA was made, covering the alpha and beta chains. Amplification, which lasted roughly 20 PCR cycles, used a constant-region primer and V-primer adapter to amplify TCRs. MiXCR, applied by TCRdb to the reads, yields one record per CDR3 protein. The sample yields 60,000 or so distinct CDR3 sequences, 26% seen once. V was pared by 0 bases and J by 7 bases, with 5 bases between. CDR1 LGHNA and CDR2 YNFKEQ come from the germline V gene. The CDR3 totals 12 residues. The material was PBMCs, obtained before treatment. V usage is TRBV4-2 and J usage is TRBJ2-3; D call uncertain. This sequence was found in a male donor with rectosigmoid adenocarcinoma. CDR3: CASSQEGYTQYF. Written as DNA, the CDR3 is TGTGCCAGCAGCCAAGAAGGGTATACGCAGTATTTT.